This T cell receptor (beta chain) was profiled in a study of blood T cell repertoires in COVID-19. The count of this clone is one. Authors' methods: Quantification of nucleated cells was approximated via reference gene primer amplification. Sequencing was performed with immunoSEQ multiplex PCR; in TCRdb, only in-frame clones are kept and a portion is missing. V, J and clone size are those of that table, while D and trimming were read from the DNA. The sample holds just over 300,000 clones; over 75% are singletons and the top ten take over 8%. Participant-given clinical history determined each cohort assignment. This clonotype was obtained from a woman between 40 and 50 years old who had recovered from COVID-19. The sample taken for sequencing was PBMCs or T cells enriched from blood (not recorded which).

CDR3 protein: CSVDQGEYEQYF. The CDR3 DNA is TGCAGCGTTGATCAGGGGGAATACGAGCAGTACTTC. The chain combines TRBV29-1 with TRBJ2-7, with TRBD1 matching 7 bases. The germline CDR1 and CDR2 sequences are SQVTM and ANQGSEA. Trimming took 3 bases from V and 4 from J; bases not matched to a gene: 3. There are 12 residues in the CDR3.